Presented here are 23 T cell receptor beta chains from one specimen sequenced in a study of OX40 agonist ivuxolimab in advanced cancers. The assay was immunoSEQ multiplex PCR, and TCRdb's table has in-frame clones only and misses some. The sample gives under 90,000 clones, 90% to 95% of which show up once; about 0.32% is in the top ten. The material sequenced was CD4+ or CD8+ T cells sorted from blood, taken in a trial of the OX40 agonist ivuxolimab. Every receptor here comes from an adult with an advanced solid tumor such as melanoma, head and neck, liver or kidney cancer.

The chain employs TRBV28 and TRBJ2-3; D remains ambiguous. CDR1 MDHEN and CDR2 SYDVKM come from the germline V gene. Trimming removed 2 bases at V and 0 bases at J, with 6 bases between. The CDR3 spans 14 residues. The CDR3: CASSLGISTDTQYF. DNA of the CDR3: TGTGCCAGCAGTTTAGGGATCAGCACAGATACGCAGTATTTT.

The chain uses TRBV5-4 and TRBJ2-7; D call uncertain. The CDR3 covers 16 residues. Germline CDR1 SGHNT, CDR2 YYREEE (reference sequence). The V end was cut by 4 bases, the J end by 13 bases, with 30 bases between. The CDR3 spells CASSRSWAEDLRAVYF. CDR3 in DNA: TGTGCCAGCAGCCGTAGCTGGGCCGAGGACCTACGAGCAGTATACTTC.

The chain joins TRBV18 to TRBJ2-5; D uncertain. The V and J ends lost 0 bases and 5 bases respectively, with 10 bases between them. The germline gives CDR1 KGHSH, CDR2 LQKENI. The CDR3 runs 14 residues. The chain's CDR3 is CASSPPVVRETQYF. CDR3 DNA sequence: TGTGCCAGCTCACCACCGGTCGTTCGGGAGACCCAGTACTTC.

This clone came up once. The V call is TRBV2, the J call TRBJ2-1, with D possibly being TRBD1 (6 bases). V lost 7 bases and J lost 5, with 15 bases in between. Germline-derived CDR1 and CDR2 are SNHLY and FYNNEI. This CDR3 comprises 14 residues. CDR3 sequence reads: CASTILGAHNEQFF. CDR3 DNA sequence: TGTGCCAGCACCATACTGGGGGCCCACAATGAGCAGTTCTTC.

The sample holds a few counts of this clone. The chain carries TRBV19 and TRBJ2-7; D is unclear. The CDR3 covers 15 residues. The germline V gene has CDR1 LNHDA and CDR2 SQIVND (reference sequence). V was trimmed by 2 bases and J by 2 bases, leaving 13 bases between them. DNA of the CDR3: TGTGCCAGTAGTATAAGCAGCGTTGGAGCCTACGAGCAGTACTTC. Its translation is CASSISSVGAYEQYF.

The chain is built from TRBV30 and TRBJ1-3; possible D gene TRBD1, 6 bases. The germline V gene encodes CDR1 GTSNPN and CDR2 SVGIG (reference sequence). CDR3 length equals 15 residues. V was trimmed by 0 bases and J by 4 bases, leaving 13 bases between them. CDR3 nucleotides: TGTGCCTGGAGTGTGGGGGGCGCGGACGGAAACACCATATATTTT. Amino acid sequence: CAWSVGGADGNTIYF. Combining the CDR3 with reference TRBV30 and TRBJ1-3 gives the whole variable domain SQTIHQWPATLVQPVGSPLSLECTVEGTSNPNLYWYRQAAGRGLQLLFYSVGIGQISSEVPQNLSASRPQDRQFILSSKKLLLSDSGFYLCAWSVGGADGNTIYFGEGSWLTVV.

The rearrangement joins TRBV7-2 to TRBJ2-3; a possible D gene is TRBD1 (6 bases). Germline V gene lookup returns CDR1 SGHTA and CDR2 FQGNSA. This CDR3 contains 15 residues. The V end lost 3 bases, the J end lost 2 bases, and 12 bases lay between the germline ends. The CDR3 sequence is CASSFSGDLTDTQYF. CDR3 DNA: TGTGCCAGCAGCTTCTCAGGGGATCTCACAGATACGCAGTATTTT.

J is TRBJ1-4 and V is TRBV2; maybe TRBD1 (6 bases). V shed 3 bases and J shed 8 bases, with 16 bases lying between them. The CDR3 extends over 15 amino acids. Germline values: CDR1 SNHLY, CDR2 FYNNEI. CDR3 region: CASSDNRVLVEKLFF. CDR3 coding DNA: TGTGCCAGCAGTGACAACAGGGTATTGGTAGAAAAACTGTTTTTT.

The chain employs TRBV5-4 and TRBJ2-1; D may be TRBD2 (6 bases). V shed 4 bases and J shed 4 bases, with 21 bases lying between them. The CDR3 runs to 17 residues. CDR1 is SGHNT, CDR2 YYREEE, per germline (reference sequence). DNA of the CDR3: TGTGCCAGCAGCCCAAAAGGTGCGGGGATTCTGTACAATGAGCAGTTCTTC. It encodes CASSPKGAGILYNEQFF.

The chain joins TRBV7-2 to TRBJ2-2; 10 positions agree with TRBD2. The CDR3 has 16 residues. Germline trimming cut 1 base from V and 6 bases from J; bases unmatched to any gene: 5. Germline V gene data show CDR1 as SGHTA and CDR2 as FQGNSA. The CDR3 spells CASSLVGLAGAGELFF. In nucleotides, the CDR3 is TGTGCCAGCAGCTTAGTGGGGCTAGCGGGAGCCGGGGAGCTGTTTTTT.

This clone was observed a handful of times. This chain connects TRBV7-3 to TRBJ2-1, with 11 nucleotides matching TRBD2. With 2 bases clipped from V and 1 base from J, the junction kept 4 bases outside the gene matches. There are 17 residues in the CDR3. Germline loops: CDR1 SGHTA, CDR2 FQGTGA. CDR3 sequence reads: CASSLAGTSGSYNEQFF. The CDR3 DNA is TGTGCCAGCAGCTTAGCCGGGACTAGCGGATCCTACAATGAGCAGTTCTTC.

The CDR3 DNA sequence: TGTGCCAGCTCACCTCAGGGCGAGCAGTACTTC. Residues: CASSPQGEQYF. The chain joins TRBV18 to TRBJ2-7; perhaps TRBD1 as D (5 bases). Per germline, CDR1 KGHSH and CDR2 LQKENI. The CDR3 contains 11 residues. Trimming removed 3 bases at V and 6 bases at J, with 6 bases between.

V and J are TRBV14 and TRBJ2-3; D ambiguous. Germline values: CDR1 SGHDN, CDR2 FVKESK. Trimming removed 1 base from V and 4 bases from J, with 9 bases in between. The CDR3 has 14 residues. The CDR3 region has the DNA TGTGCCAGCAGCCAAGTAGGCAGCGCAGATACGCAGTATTTT. Translating gives CASSQVGSADTQYF. The full variable domain, with the rest looked up from reference TRBV14 and TRBJ2-3, is EAGVTQFPSHSVIEKGQTVTLRCDPISGHDNLYWYRRVMGKEIKFLLHFVKESKQDESGMPNNRFLAERTGGTYSTLKVQPAELEDSGVYFCASSQVGSADTQYFGPGTRLTVL.

The chain couples TRBV5-1 to TRBJ2-7, with a tentative D call TRBD2 (6 bases). Germline CDR1 SGHRS, CDR2 YFSETQ. This CDR3 has 15 amino acids. V was pared by 4 bases and J by 0 bases, with 14 bases between. CDR3 in DNA: TGCGCCAGCAGCACCGGGACTTTTAGCTCCTACGAGCAGTACTTC. It specifies CASSTGTFSSYEQYF.

The chain couples TRBV10-3 to TRBJ2-5, with unresolved D. This CDR3 is 12 amino acids long. Germline CDR1 ENHRY, CDR2 SYGVKD. V lost 4 bases, J lost 5 bases, and 8 bases lay in between. The CDR3 reads CAISAALETQYF. In DNA form, the CDR3 reads TGTGCCATCAGTGCTGCGCTGGAGACCCAGTACTTC.

The genes are TRBV5-1 and TRBJ2-2, with 15 bases identical to TRBD2. CDR3 length: 19 residues. The germline gives CDR1 SGHRS, CDR2 YFSETQ. V was pared by 0 bases and J by 0 bases, with 3 bases of the junction left unmatched. CDR3 DNA: TGCGCCAGCAGCTTGGATGGACTAGCGGGGGGGGCGAACACCGGGGAGCTGTTTTTT. Translation: CASSLDGLAGGANTGELFF. The full variable domain, in which reference TRBV5-1 and TRBJ2-2 provide the parts outside the CDR3, is KAGVTQTPRYLIKTRGQQVTLSCSPISGHRSVSWYQQTPGQGLQFLFEYFSETQRNKGNFPGRFSGRQFSNSRSEMNVSTLELGDSALYLCASSLDGLAGGANTGELFFGEGSRLTVL.

This rearrangement joins TRBV30 to TRBJ2-4; TRBD1 aligns across 9 bases. The CDR3 totals 15 residues. The junction had 4 bases not matched to a gene; V was cut back by 3 bases and J by 1 base. The germline V gene encodes CDR1 GTSNPN and CDR2 SVGIG (reference sequence). CDR3 nucleotide sequence: TGTGCCTGGAGGGACAGGGGTACGGCCAAAAACATTCAGTACTTC. Translating it yields CAWRDRGTAKNIQYF.

The chain links TRBV19 to TRBJ2-6; D remains unclear. CDR3 length: 16 amino acids. Per the germline V gene, CDR1 is LNHDA and CDR2 is SQIVND (reference sequence). Deletions cut 0 bases from V and 0 bases from J, with 6 bases between. For the CDR3, the DNA is TGTGCCAGTAGTATAGATCAGTTCTCTGGGGCCAACGTCCTGACTTTC. Amino acid sequence: CASSIDQFSGANVLTF.

This sequence joins TRBV6-5 and TRBJ2-5; 11 bases map to TRBD2. The V gene end was trimmed by 2 bases and the J gene end by 4 bases; junction bases not matched to a gene: 3. Germline assignment: CDR1 MNHEY and CDR2 SVGAGI. The CDR3 spans 15 residues. The CDR3 sequence is CASSYTSGSGETQYF. The CDR3, as DNA: TGTGCCAGCAGTTACACTAGCGGGAGCGGAGAGACCCAGTACTTC.

This clone was seen only a few times. This chain uses TRBV18 with TRBJ1-5; 7 bases are a match to TRBD1. CDR1 KGHSH and CDR2 LQKENI come from the germline V gene. Trimming at V came to 1 base and at J to 5 bases, leaving 5 bases not matched to a gene. The CDR3 runs to 15 residues. The CDR3 loop is CASSPRDREDQPQHF. The CDR3 DNA reads TGTGCCAGCTCACCACGGGACAGAGAGGATCAGCCCCAGCATTTT.

This clone appeared a single time. The V gene is TRBV5-4, the J gene TRBJ2-1; D is ambiguous. Trimming stripped 0 bases from V and 0 bases from J, with 10 bases between. Per the germline V gene, CDR1 is SGHNT and CDR2 is YYREEE (reference sequence). The CDR3 length is 16 residues. CDR3: CASSLAPQTSYNEQFF. The DNA for the CDR3 is TGTGCCAGCAGCTTGGCCCCCCAGACCTCCTACAATGAGCAGTTCTTC.

V usage is TRBV5-1 and J usage is TRBJ2-5; TRBD2 agrees at 7 bases. Germline CDR1 reads SGHRS; CDR2 reads YFSETQ. The CDR3 has 14 residues. J lost 0 bases, V lost 4 bases, and 3 bases had no gene match. The CDR3 nucleotides are TGCGCCAGCAGCCCGGGGGGATACCAAGAGACCCAGTACTTC. Residues: CASSPGGYQETQYF.

The CDR3 is CASSFSSGGQETQYF. The CDR3 DNA reads as TGTGCCAGCAGCTTTTCGTCAGGAGGACAAGAGACCCAGTACTTC. The rearrangement links TRBV7-6 to TRBJ2-5; a possible D gene is TRBD2 (5 bases). V shed 3 bases and J shed 2 bases, with 13 bases lying between them. The germline CDR1 and CDR2 sequences are SGHVS and FNYEAQ. The CDR3 sequence is 15 residues long.